The clone carrying this T cell receptor beta chain was recorded at least ten times. Its specificity is not known. The CDR3 is 11 amino acids. CDR1 and CDR2 (germline): MGHRA, YSYEKL. The V end lost 1 base, the J end lost 11 bases, and 5 bases lay between the germline ends. The data derive from a study of neurological immune-mediated disorders. It was by 5'RACE with 10-nucleotide random UMIs that the cDNA was made. TCRdb redid the calling of the 5' RACE reads with MiXCR, one entry per CDR3 protein. The repertoire holds more than 75,000 distinct CDR3 sequences, with roughly 3.5% as singletons. Study-level results: Patients with HTLV-1-associated myelopathy showed the most TCR clonal expansion. Those with multiple sclerosis showed the least, falling below healthy controls. None of the CDR3 amino acid sequences of expanded clones recurred across subjects, suggesting private repertoires in all groups.

The chain carries TRBV4-1 and TRBJ2-2; D uncertain. Material: PBMCs. The receptor's source is a woman aged 45-60 years with multiple sclerosis. The CDR3 sequence: CASSQGSELFF. The CDR3 DNA reads TGCGCCAGCAGCCAAGGATCAGAGCTGTTTTTT.